This TCR beta chain appears in the sequencing data of a study of blood T cell repertoires in COVID-19. This clone was counted only a few times. Produced via immunoSEQ multiplex PCR; TCRdb's table is partial and in-frame only. The table includes around 87,000 clones, roughly 80% detected once. The specimen was peripheral blood. This receptor was identified in a human donor in a cohort sampled during active COVID-19.

The CDR3 nucleotides are TGTGCCAGCAGCTATTACAGGGGGTCAGGGGAGACCCAGTACTTC. Translated: CASSYYRGSGETQYF. The rearrangement uses TRBV7-9 and TRBJ2-5; 8 nucleotides line up with TRBD1. Trimming cost V 4 bases and J 5 bases; bases outside gene matches: 9. This CDR3 region has 15 residues. Per germline, CDR1 SEHNR and CDR2 FQNEAQ (reference sequence). Complete variable domain (other parts from reference TRBV7-9 and TRBJ2-5): DTGVSQNPRHKITKRGQNVTFRCDPISEHNRLYWYRQTLGQGPEFLTYFQNEAQLEKSRLLSDRFSAERPKGSFSTLEIQRTEQGDSAMYLCASSYYRGSGETQYFGPGTRLLVL.